The 27 T cell receptor beta chains below come from one sample, sequenced in a study of blood T cell repertoires in COVID-19. Clones were read by immunoSEQ multiplex PCR, and TCRdb kept only the in-frame ones, dropping some. Here the sample spans 250,000 to 350,000 clones, 85% to 90% being singletons. What was sequenced was PBMCs or T cells enriched from blood (not recorded which). All receptors come from a woman younger than 35 with acute COVID-19.

The CDR3 DNA reads as TGTGCCAGCAGTACAAGGACAGGGACTGAAGCTTTCTTT. This translates into CASSTRTGTEAFF. The J gene is TRBJ1-1, the V gene TRBV27; 8 bases match TRBD1. The CDR3 loop spans 13 amino acids. Germline trimming cut 5 bases from V and 5 bases from J; bases unmatched to any gene: 4. Germline V gene data show CDR1 as MNHEY and CDR2 as SMNVEV (reference sequence).

V and J are TRBV29-1 and TRBJ2-5; 10 bases are a match to TRBD1. Unmatched junction bases numbered 7, after V lost 7 bases and J lost 5 bases. The germline V gene encodes CDR1 SQVTM and CDR2 ANQGSEA. The CDR3 covers 13 residues. In DNA, the CDR3 is TGCAGCGCCCGACAGGGGGCCGGTGAGACCCAGTACTTC. Protein: CSARQGAGETQYF.

The rearrangement links TRBV28 to TRBJ2-2; 7 positions match TRBD1. This CDR3 spans 15 amino acids. Germline V gives CDR1 MDHEN, CDR2 SYDVKM. J lost 3 bases, V lost 8 bases, and 9 bases had no gene match. CDR3 residues: CASDLQGRDTGELFF. In DNA form, the CDR3 reads TGTGCCAGCGATCTACAGGGGCGGGACACCGGGGAGCTGTTTTTT.

This rearrangement joins TRBV28 to TRBJ1-5; the D gene is possibly TRBD1 (5 bases). The CDR3 has 15 residues. Trimming shortened V by 6 bases and J by 0 bases, and 12 bases separated the two germline ends. Looked up from germline, CDR1 is MDHEN and CDR2 is SYDVKM. CDR3 sequence: CASSRQTNSNQPQHF. The CDR3 nucleotides read TGTGCCAGCAGCCGACAGACAAATAGCAATCAGCCCCAGCATTTT.

The V and J genes are TRBV18 and TRBJ2-5; TRBD2 matches 12 bases. With V trimmed by 3 bases and J by 3 bases, 2 bases remained unmatched. Per germline, CDR1 KGHSH and CDR2 LQKENI. CDR3 length: 15 amino acids. The CDR3 coding sequence is TGTGCCAGCTCACCGTGGACTAGCGGGAAAGAGACCCAGTACTTC. Translated, it gives CASSPWTSGKETQYF.

This clone was seen a single time. The chain has TRBV15 and TRBJ1-5, with D unresolved. The germline V gene encodes CDR1 LNHNV and CDR2 YYDKDF (reference sequence). The CDR3 is 14 residues long. V lost 2 bases, J lost 7 bases, and 12 bases lay in between. The CDR3: CATSRLDEGQPQHF. For the CDR3, the DNA is TGTGCCACCAGCAGACTTGACGAGGGACAGCCCCAGCATTTT.

The chain links TRBV7-6 to TRBJ1-3; weak D call: TRBD1 (6 bases). Germline CDR1 reads SGHVS; CDR2 reads FNYEAQ. The CDR3 totals 15 residues. V was pared by 4 bases and J by 4 bases, with 14 bases between. CDR3 sequence reads: CASSSGTGTGNTIYF. The CDR3 bases are TGTGCCAGCAGCTCGGGCACAGGGACCGGAAACACCATATATTTT.

The chain carries TRBV5-1 and TRBJ1-1; TRBD1 is a possible D gene (6 bases). The CDR3 has 14 amino acids. The germline V gene has CDR1 SGHRS and CDR2 YFSETQ. The V end lost 4 bases, the J end lost 4 bases, and 14 bases lay between the germline ends. The DNA of the CDR3 is TGCGCCAGCAGCATATCAGGGGAGAGCACTGAAGCTTTCTTT. Its protein product is CASSISGESTEAFF. Using reference TRBV5-1 and TRBJ1-1 for the parts outside the CDR3, the full variable domain is KAGVTQTPRYLIKTRGQQVTLSCSPISGHRSVSWYQQTPGQGLQFLFEYFSETQRNKGNFPGRFSGRQFSNSRSEMNVSTLELGDSALYLCASSISGESTEAFFGQGTRLTVV.

V usage is TRBV12-1 and J usage is TRBJ2-1; the table assigns TRBD2, which was not confirmed against the DNA. TRBV12-1 is classified as a pseudogene. The CDR3 extends over 16 amino acids. The CDR3 DNA reads as TGTGCCAGCAGCTTTGGGGAGCGGGAGGGCATCTCCGAGCAGTTCTTC. This sequence encodes CASSFGEREGISEQFF.

The genes are TRBV18 and TRBJ1-2; D gene uncertain. The CDR3 contains 15 residues. Trimming took 3 bases from V and 2 from J, leaving 13 bases between them. Germline V CDR1 and CDR2: KGHSH, LQKENI. CDR3 sequence: CASSPEKGGNYGYTF. In DNA form, the CDR3 reads TGTGCCAGCTCACCCGAAAAGGGAGGGAACTATGGCTACACCTTC. Full variable domain (rest looked up from reference TRBV18 and TRBJ1-2): NAGVMQNPRHLVRRRGQEARLRCSPMKGHSHVYWYRQLPEEGLKFMVYLQKENIIDESGMPKERFSAEFPKEGPSILRIQQVVRGDSAAYFCASSPEKGGNYGYTFGSGTRLTVV.

This chain links TRBV10-2 with TRBJ2-5, with 11 bases aligning to TRBD2. Germline trimming cut 8 bases from V and 4 bases from J; bases unmatched to any gene: 9. Germline V gene lookup returns CDR1 WSHSY and CDR2 SAAADI. This CDR3 spans 15 amino acids. CDR3 nucleotides: TGCGCCAGCCGTTTAGCGGGAGGGCCTCGAGAGACCCAGTACTTC. The encoded protein is CASRLAGGPRETQYF.

The genes are TRBV14 and TRBJ2-5; 7 bases fit TRBD2. With 1 base clipped from V and 6 bases from J, the junction kept 8 bases outside the gene matches. CDR3 length equals 15 residues. Germline values: CDR1 SGHDN, CDR2 FVKESK. Here the CDR3 reads CASSQGLADGQTQYF. CDR3 in DNA: TGTGCCAGCAGCCAAGGGCTAGCGGATGGACAGACCCAGTACTTC.

The gene calls are TRBV3-1 (or the pseudogene TRBV3-2) and TRBJ2-5; tentative D call: TRBD1 (6 bases). Germline V gives CDR1 LGHDT, CDR2 YNNKEL (reference sequence). The V and J ends lost 0 bases and 3 bases respectively, with 11 bases between them. The CDR3 is 15 residues long. The CDR3 DNA sequence: TGTGCCAGCAGCCAAGAAATTGCAGGGGAAGAGACCCAGTACTTC. The encoded protein is CASSQEIAGEETQYF.

Only one count was recorded for this clone. Other nucleotide sequences in the sample specify the same CDR3. The rearrangement uses TRBV5-6 and TRBJ1-2; TRBD1 aligns across 8 bases. The CDR3 has 13 residues. CDR1 and CDR2 (germline): SGHDT, YYEEEE. With 4 bases clipped from V and 6 bases from J, the junction kept 5 bases outside the gene matches. Written as DNA, the CDR3 is TGTGCCAGCAGCGGTGGACAGGGAGATGGCTACACCTTC. It translates to CASSGGQGDGYTF.

The chain uses TRBV19 and TRBJ1-5, with 7 bases that match TRBD1. This CDR3 has 12 residues. From germline, CDR1 is LNHDA and CDR2 SQIVND (reference sequence). With V trimmed by 6 bases and J by 7 bases, 3 bases remained unmatched. Here the CDR3 reads CASRQGVQPQHF. DNA of the CDR3: TGTGCCAGTAGGCAGGGGGTACAGCCCCAGCATTTT.

This rearrangement joins TRBV27 to TRBJ1-5; D remains ambiguous. V lost 4 bases, J lost 3 bases, and 4 bases lay in between. Germline V gene lookup returns CDR1 MNHEY and CDR2 SMNVEV (reference sequence). The CDR3 is 12 residues long. CDR3 bases: TGTGCCAGCAGTTCCCTCAATCAGCCCCAGCATTTT. Residues: CASSSLNQPQHF.

This clone has just one count. The chain is built from TRBV19 and TRBJ1-1; 7 bases line up with TRBD1. J lost 5 bases, V lost 7 bases, and 10 bases had no gene match. The CDR3 extends over 14 amino acids. Germline-derived CDR1 and CDR2 are LNHDA and SQIVND (reference sequence). The chain's CDR3 is CASISQGGRTEAFF. DNA for the CDR3: TGTGCCAGTATAAGCCAGGGGGGTAGGACTGAAGCTTTCTTT. Drawing the rest from reference TRBV19 and TRBJ1-1, the complete variable domain is DGGITQSPKYLFRKEGQNVTLSCEQNLNHDAMYWYRQDPGQGLRLIYYSQIVNDFQKGDIAEGYSVSREKKESFPLTVTSAQKNPTAFYLCASISQGGRTEAFFGQGTRLTVV.

Worth noting for this clone: The same CDR3 also results from other DNA sequences found in this sample. V usage is TRBV19 and J usage is TRBJ1-5, with 8 bases lining up with TRBD1. The V gene's germline CDR1 is LNHDA and CDR2 SQIVND (reference sequence). Unmatched junction bases numbered 2, after V lost 6 bases and J lost 4 bases. The CDR3 extends over 13 amino acids. The CDR3 loop is CASSRQGNQPQHF. CDR3 sequence (DNA): TGTGCCAGTAGCCGACAGGGGAATCAGCCCCAGCATTTT.

The chain uses TRBV19 and TRBJ2-1, with TRBD2 as a possible D gene (6 bases). Germline V gene sequence: CDR1 LNHDA, CDR2 SQIVND (reference sequence). The length of the CDR3 is 17 residues. V lost 6 bases and J 4 bases, leaving 22 bases between the germline ends. The CDR3 coding sequence is TGTGCCAGTAGCCAACGGGGGTTCGCCAAGGGTTACAATGAGCAGTTCTTC. It is translated as CASSQRGFAKGYNEQFF.

A remark on this clone: This CDR3 is also generated by other DNA sequences in the sample. The chain is built from TRBV15 and TRBJ2-6; D call uncertain. Germline V gene lookup returns CDR1 LNHNV and CDR2 YYDKDF (reference sequence). The CDR3 consists of 15 residues. V was clipped by 0 bases and J by 3 bases, with 6 bases between them. CDR3 loop: CATSRDLSGANVLTF. CDR3 sequence (DNA): TGTGCCACCAGCAGAGATCTGAGTGGGGCCAACGTCCTGACTTTC.

The V and J genes are TRBV19 and TRBJ1-6; 9 positions match TRBD1. The CDR3 contains 15 residues. After removal of 3 bases from V and 7 bases from J, the junction contained 4 bases not matched to a gene. The germline V gene encodes CDR1 LNHDA and CDR2 SQIVND (reference sequence). CDR3 amino acids: CASSMGQGRNSPLHF. As DNA, the CDR3 is TGTGCCAGTAGTATGGGACAGGGACGAAATTCACCCCTCCACTTT.

V usage is TRBV11-2 and J usage is TRBJ1-3, with a weak D call TRBD1 (6 bases). The germline gives CDR1 SGHAT, CDR2 FQNNGV. The CDR3 length is 19 residues. The V end lost 5 bases, the J end lost 3 bases, and 26 bases lay between the germline ends. CDR3 nucleotides: TGTGCCAGCAGCCCCCAGACAGGAGTGGTCCTCCACGGTGGAAACACCATATATTTT. Residues: CASSPQTGVVLHGGNTIYF.

J is TRBJ1-1 and V is TRBV28; D is undetermined. The germline CDR1 and CDR2 sequences are MDHEN and SYDVKM. This CDR3 is built from 11 residues. Trimming shortened V by 6 bases and J by 10 bases, and 12 bases separated the two germline ends. The CDR3 region is CASSPPPGAFF. DNA for the CDR3: TGTGCCAGCAGCCCACCACCCGGAGCTTTCTTT.

The chain links TRBV6-4 to TRBJ2-1; 12 bases are a match to TRBD1. V lost 0 bases and J lost 7; bases outside the gene matches: 1. This CDR3 contains 15 residues. CDR1 is MRHNA, CDR2 SNTAGT, per germline. The CDR3 region has the DNA TGTGCCAGCAGTGACTCGGGACAGGGGGCGAATGAGCAGTTCTTC. Translated: CASSDSGQGANEQFF.

The chain recombines TRBV19 with TRBJ2-1; possibly TRBD2 for D (6 bases). The CDR3 totals 17 residues. Between the trimmed V and J ends, which lost 3 bases and 3 bases, there was a span of 18 bases. Germline V gives CDR1 LNHDA, CDR2 SQIVND (reference sequence). CDR3: CASSILGLPKLYNEQFF. The CDR3 coding sequence is TGTGCCAGTAGTATCCTGGGACTCCCCAAACTCTACAATGAGCAGTTCTTC.

This rearrangement joins TRBV3-1 (or the pseudogene TRBV3-2) to TRBJ1-4; D gene uncertain. Trimming shortened V by 1 base and J by 8 bases, and 11 bases separated the two germline ends. This CDR3 has 14 residues. The germline V gene has CDR1 LGHDT and CDR2 YNNKEL (reference sequence). CDR3 in DNA: TGTGCCAGCAGCCAAGTTTTGGGCAAAGAAAAACTGTTTTTT. Residues: CASSQVLGKEKLFF.

This chain links TRBV19 with TRBJ2-1; 10 nucleotides line up with TRBD2. Unmatched junction bases numbered 11, after V lost 2 bases and J lost 10 bases. Germline lookup yields CDR1 LNHDA and CDR2 SQIVND (reference sequence). The CDR3 contains 16 residues. The CDR3 nucleotides read TGTGCCAGTAGTATATCTGCGCCTAGCGGGAGTCGCGAGCAGTTCTTC. It is translated as CASSISAPSGSREQFF.